This is a list of T cell receptor beta chains from one sample in a study of Ad26.COV2.S vaccination and SARS-CoV-2 variants. The assay was immunoSEQ multiplex PCR, and TCRdb's table has in-frame clones only and misses some. The table includes roughly 140,000 clones, 86% detected once. The source material was peripheral blood, sampled after recovery from COVID-19. All receptors come from a human donor who had recovered from COVID-19. The CDR3 runs from the conserved cysteine through the conserved F or W. A D gene is named only where the DNA matches it firmly. Clone size is given for some rows only: seen once, a few or many times, or a class if the clone is expanded.

CDR3 protein: CASSPEPAGELFF
CDR3 DNA: TGTGCCAGCAGCCCAGAGCCCGCCGGGGAGCTGTTTTTT
D gene: -
clone size: -
J gene: TRBJ2-2
V gene: TRBV7-6

CDR3 protein: CASSTGTGGSYEQYF
CDR3 DNA: TGCGCCAGCAGTACCGGGACAGGGGGATCCTACGAGCAGTACTTC
D gene: TRBD1
clone size: -
J gene: TRBJ2-7
V gene: TRBV10-1

CDR3 protein: CASTSRVTDEKLFF
CDR3 DNA: TGTGCCAGCACGTCGAGGGTTACGGATGAAAAACTGTTTTTT
D gene: -
clone size: -
J gene: TRBJ1-4
V gene: TRBV9

CDR3 protein: CASSPPKGQGYNEQYF
CDR3 DNA: TGTGCCAGCAGTCCCCCCAAGGGACAGGGTTACAACGAGCAGTACTTC
D gene: TRBD1
clone size: -
J gene: TRBJ2-7
V gene: TRBV28

CDR3 protein: CAAWQGRGYQPQHF
CDR3 DNA: TGCGCCGCATGGCAAGGGAGAGGATATCAGCCCCAGCATTTT
D gene: -
clone size: -
J gene: TRBJ1-5
V gene: TRBV10-2

CDR3 protein: CASSEQVSNQPQHF
CDR3 DNA: TGTGCCAGCAGTGAACAGGTTAGCAATCAGCCCCAGCATTTT
D gene: -
clone size: few
J gene: TRBJ1-5
V gene: TRBV2

CDR3 protein: CASSFSGGRDTQYF
CDR3 DNA: TGTGCCAGCAGCTTTAGCGGGGGCCGGGATACGCAGTATTTT
D gene: TRBD2
clone size: -
J gene: TRBJ2-3
V gene: TRBV7-6

CDR3 protein: CASSLNRGHQETQYF
CDR3 DNA: TGTGCCAGCAGCCTCAACCGGGGCCACCAAGAGACCCAGTACTTC
D gene: -
clone size: once
J gene: TRBJ2-5
V gene: TRBV11-2

CDR3 protein: CARSLAGEGHGYTF
CDR3 DNA: TGTGCCAGAAGCTTAGCGGGAGAAGGGCACGGCTACACCTTC
D gene: -
clone size: -
J gene: TRBJ1-2
V gene: TRBV7-5

CDR3 protein: CASDGQGSEAFF
CDR3 DNA: TGTGCCAGTGACGGACAGGGGTCTGAAGCTTTCTTT
D gene: TRBD1
clone size: -
J gene: TRBJ1-1
V gene: TRBV2

CDR3 protein: CASRMTGMSEQYF
CDR3 DNA: TGCGCCAGCAGGATGACAGGGATGAGCGAGCAGTACTTC
D gene: TRBD1
clone size: few
J gene: TRBJ2-7
V gene: TRBV10-2

CDR3 protein: CASRRDRYTDTQYF
CDR3 DNA: TGTGCCAGCAGGAGGGACAGATACACAGATACGCAGTATTTT
D gene: TRBD1
clone size: -
J gene: TRBJ2-3
V gene: TRBV5-5

CDR3 protein: CATGTTGNQPQHF
CDR3 DNA: TGTGCCACGGGGACCACGGGGAATCAGCCCCAGCATTTT
D gene: -
clone size: -
J gene: TRBJ1-5
V gene: TRBV24-1

CDR3 protein: CASSLREGDQPQHF
CDR3 DNA: TGTGCCAGCAGCCTCAGGGAGGGCGATCAGCCCCAGCATTTT
D gene: -
clone size: -
J gene: TRBJ1-5
V gene: TRBV9

CDR3 protein: CASSRLSRGGGQETQYF
CDR3 DNA: TGTGCCAGCAGTAGGCTATCCCGGGGCGGTGGGCAAGAGACCCAGTACTTC
D gene: -
clone size: -
J gene: TRBJ2-5
V gene: TRBV27

CDR3 protein: CASSEDGGGAYEQYF
CDR3 DNA: TGCGCCAGCAGTGAAGACGGAGGGGGTGCCTACGAGCAGTACTTC
D gene: -
clone size: -
J gene: TRBJ2-7
V gene: TRBV10-2

CDR3 protein: CASSLGTGSTEAFF
CDR3 DNA: TGTGCCAGCAGCTTAGGGACAGGGTCCACTGAAGCTTTCTTT
D gene: TRBD1
clone size: -
J gene: TRBJ1-1
V gene: TRBV7-9

CDR3 protein: CASSFMRGRSEKLFF
CDR3 DNA: TGTGCCAGCAGTTTTATGAGGGGGCGCTCCGAAAAACTGTTTTTT
D gene: TRBD1
clone size: -
J gene: TRBJ1-4
V gene: TRBV28

CDR3 protein: CASTSGAPSADQPQHF
CDR3 DNA: TGTGCCAGTACCTCAGGAGCCCCGTCAGCGGACCAGCCCCAGCATTTT
D gene: -
clone size: -
J gene: TRBJ1-5
V gene: TRBV19

CDR3 protein: CASTPGILHEQFF
CDR3 DNA: TGTGCCAGCACTCCGGGTATCCTCCATGAGCAGTTCTTC
D gene: -
clone size: -
J gene: TRBJ2-1
V gene: TRBV6-6

CDR3 protein: CARVPTTNYGYTF
CDR3 DNA: TGTGCCAGGGTACCAACTACTAACTATGGCTACACCTTC
D gene: -
clone size: -
J gene: TRBJ1-2
V gene: TRBV2

CDR3 protein: CASRRRTSGFGGTQYF
CDR3 DNA: TGTGCCAGCAGGCGTCGGACTAGCGGGTTTGGGGGGACCCAGTACTTC
D gene: TRBD2
clone size: -
J gene: TRBJ2-5
V gene: TRBV7-8

CDR3 protein: CASCDQARGCYEQYF
CDR3 DNA: TGTGCCAGCTGTGACCAGGCCAGGGGGTGCTACGAGCAGTACTTC
D gene: TRBD1
clone size: -
J gene: TRBJ2-7
V gene: TRBV25-1

CDR3 protein: CASSEVWENQPQHF
CDR3 DNA: TGTGCCAGCAGTGAAGTCTGGGAGAATCAGCCCCAGCATTTT
D gene: -
clone size: -
J gene: TRBJ1-5
V gene: TRBV6-1

CDR3 protein: CASSQDPSDDRADTEAFF
CDR3 DNA: TGTGCCAGCAGCCAAGATCCATCGGACGACAGGGCGGACACTGAAGCTTTCTTT
D gene: TRBD1
clone size: -
J gene: TRBJ1-1
V gene: TRBV3-1/TRBV3-2

CDR3 protein: CASRRTGTSNSPLHF
CDR3 DNA: TGTGCCAGCAGGCGCACAGGGACTTCTAATTCACCCCTCCACTTT
D gene: -
clone size: -
J gene: TRBJ1-6
V gene: TRBV6-5

CDR3 protein: CASGAGTSGSSTDTQYF
CDR3 DNA: TGTGCCAGCGGGGCTGGGACTAGCGGTTCTAGCACAGATACGCAGTATTTT
D gene: TRBD2
clone size: -
J gene: TRBJ2-3
V gene: TRBV5-4

CDR3 protein: CASGPGQAYEQYF
CDR3 DNA: TGTGCCAGTGGGCCTGGTCAGGCCTACGAGCAGTACTTC
D gene: -
clone size: -
J gene: TRBJ2-7
V gene: TRBV19